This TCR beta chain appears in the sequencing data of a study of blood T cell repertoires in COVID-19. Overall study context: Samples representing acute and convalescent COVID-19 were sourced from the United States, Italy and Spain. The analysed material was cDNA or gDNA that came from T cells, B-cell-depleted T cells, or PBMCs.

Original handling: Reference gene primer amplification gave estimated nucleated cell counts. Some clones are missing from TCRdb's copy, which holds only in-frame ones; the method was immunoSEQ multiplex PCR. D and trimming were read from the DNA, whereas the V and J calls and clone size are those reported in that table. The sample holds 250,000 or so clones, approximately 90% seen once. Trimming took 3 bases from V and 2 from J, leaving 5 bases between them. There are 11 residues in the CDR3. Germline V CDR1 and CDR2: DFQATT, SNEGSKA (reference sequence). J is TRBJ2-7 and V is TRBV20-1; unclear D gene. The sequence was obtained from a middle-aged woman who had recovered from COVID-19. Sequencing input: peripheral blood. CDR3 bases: TGCAGTGCTAGGGCCCCCTACGAGCAGTACGTC. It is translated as CSARAPYEQYV.